The rows below give T cell receptor beta chains drawn from one sample of a study of blood T cell repertoires in COVID-19. The method was immunoSEQ multiplex PCR; TCRdb's version includes in-frame clones alone and lacks a portion of them. The sample includes roughly 67,000 clones, roughly 85% of them seen just once. Sample: peripheral blood. These TCRs come from a man aged 45-65 years with acute or convalescent COVID-19. CDR3s include the opening cysteine and the closing phenylalanine or tryptophan. A D gene is named only where the DNA matches it firmly. Clone size is given for some rows only: seen once, a few or many times, or a class if the clone is expanded.

>TRBD1|TRBV24-1|-|TRBJ2-7
CATSDRQGYEQYF
TGTGCCACCAGTGACCGACAGGGCTACGAGCAGTACTTC
>TRBD1|TRBV28|-|TRBJ1-3
CASTPPTGNGNTIYF
TGTGCCAGCACTCCACCGACAGGGAATGGAAACACCATATATTTT
>TRBD1|TRBV18|-|TRBJ2-1
CASSLLQGADNEQFF
TGTGCCAGCTCACTCTTACAGGGGGCAGACAATGAGCAGTTCTTC
>-|TRBV10-3|-|TRBJ1-2
CAINPTGTTGAFYGYTF
TGTGCCATCAATCCCACAGGGACAACCGGGGCATTCTATGGCTACACCTTC
>TRBD1|TRBV7-9|-|TRBJ1-1
CASSFGTGGTEAFF
TGTGCCAGCAGCTTCGGGACAGGGGGTACTGAAGCTTTCTTT
>-|TRBV2|-|TRBJ1-1
CASRSGLGRNTEAFF
TGTGCCAGCAGATCGGGCCTCGGGAGGAACACTGAAGCTTTCTTT
>-|TRBV20-1|few|TRBJ2-7
CSASHRLDEQYF
TGCAGTGCTAGTCACAGGTTGGACGAGCAGTACTTC
>TRBD2|TRBV3-1/TRBV3-2|-|TRBJ2-1
CASSQLSGPASYNEQFF
TGTGCCAGCAGCCAACTTAGCGGGCCTGCCTCCTACAATGAGCAGTTCTTC
>-|TRBV5-5|-|TRBJ2-3
CASSLTSGSLTDTQYF
TGTGCCAGCAGCTTGACGTCAGGGTCCCTCACAGATACGCAGTATTTT
>-|TRBV5-4|-|TRBJ1-6
CASSLVWGGDLGSPLHF
TGTGCCAGCAGCTTGGTTTGGGGGGGGGACCTTGGTTCACCCCTCCACTTT
>-|TRBV9|-|TRBJ1-2
CASSLGGGYTF
TGTGCCAGCTCCCTCGGCGGGGGCTACACCTTC
>TRBD2|TRBV7-6|-|TRBJ2-2
CASSLSSGVNTGELFF
TGTGCCAGCAGCTTAAGTAGCGGGGTAAACACCGGGGAGCTGTTTTTT
>TRBD1|TRBV19|-|TRBJ2-3
CASSMGQGTDTQYF
TGTGCCAGTAGTATGGGACAGGGTACAGATACGCAGTATTTT
>-|TRBV6-4|-|TRBJ2-5
CASAGGPQETQYF
TGTGCCAGCGCCGGGGGTCCCCAAGAGACCCAGTACTTC
>TRBD2|TRBV29-1|-|TRBJ2-1
CSVAILAGDNEQFF
TGCAGCGTTGCAATTCTAGCGGGAGACAATGAGCAGTTCTTC
>-|TRBV5-1|-|TRBJ1-4
CASSSRNLPMVSNTLASEKLFF
TGCGCCAGCAGCTCGCGGAACCTCCCGATGGTCAGTAATACGTTGGCGTCTGAAAAACTGTTTTTT
>TRBD1|TRBV6-5|-|TRBJ2-7
CASSTRDRAHEQYF
TGTGCCAGCAGTACCAGGGACAGGGCCCACGAGCAGTACTTC
>-|TRBV27|-|TRBJ1-5
CASSPDSSNQPQHF
TGTGCCAGCAGCCCGGACAGTAGCAATCAGCCCCAGCATTTT
>-|TRBV10-1|-|TRBJ2-1
CASSEYPQGEQFF
TGCGCCAGCAGTGAGTACCCACAGGGAGAGCAGTTCTTC
>-|TRBV6-5|-|TRBJ2-3
CASSYRAGDTQYF
TGTGCCAGCAGTTACCGGGCGGGGGATACGCAGTATTTT